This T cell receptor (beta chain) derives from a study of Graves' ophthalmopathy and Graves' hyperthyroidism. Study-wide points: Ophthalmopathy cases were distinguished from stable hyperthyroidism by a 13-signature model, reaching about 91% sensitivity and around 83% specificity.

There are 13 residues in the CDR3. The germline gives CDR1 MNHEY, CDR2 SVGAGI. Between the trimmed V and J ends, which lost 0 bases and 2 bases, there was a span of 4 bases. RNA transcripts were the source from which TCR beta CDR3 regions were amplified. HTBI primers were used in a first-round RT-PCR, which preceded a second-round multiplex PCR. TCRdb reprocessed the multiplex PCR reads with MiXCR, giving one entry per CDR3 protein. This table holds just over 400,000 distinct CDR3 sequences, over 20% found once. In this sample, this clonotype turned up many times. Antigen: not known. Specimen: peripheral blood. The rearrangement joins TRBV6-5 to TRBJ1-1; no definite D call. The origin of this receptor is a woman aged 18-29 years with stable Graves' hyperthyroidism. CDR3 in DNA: TGTGCCAGCAGTTACTCCTCAAACACTGAAGCTTTCTTT. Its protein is CASSYSSNTEAFF.